Listed here are 9 T cell receptor beta chains from one sample, sequenced in a study of control samples from healthy donors and cancer patients. The method was immunoSEQ multiplex PCR; TCRdb's version includes in-frame clones alone and lacks a portion of them. The repertoire holds 85,000 to 100,000 clones, with approximately 93% as singletons. Sequencing was carried out using blood. The receptors stem from a man aged 18 to 35 in good health.

The rearrangement links TRBV27 to TRBJ2-1; weak D call: TRBD1 (6 bases). Trimming cost V 5 bases and J 9 bases, with 11 bases left between them. The germline gives CDR1 MNHEY, CDR2 SMNVEV (reference sequence). The CDR3 sequence is 12 residues long. The CDR3 protein is CASSPQGREQFF. The CDR3 DNA follows: TGTGCCAGCAGTCCACAGGGACGTGAGCAGTTCTTC.

The chain employs TRBV30 and TRBJ1-6; the D is unclear. The germline V and J ends were trimmed by 4 bases and 7 bases, with 8 bases remaining between them. Germline CDR1 reads GTSNPN; CDR2 reads SVGIG (reference sequence). The CDR3 length is 12 residues. In nucleotides, the CDR3 is TGTGCCTGGACACACTACAATTCACCCCTCCACTTT. This gives the protein CAWTHYNSPLHF.

CDR3 nucleotides: TGTGCCAGCAGTGACTCGCGGCTAGCGGGGGTAGATACGCAGTATTTT. This encodes CASSDSRLAGVDTQYF. The V and J genes are TRBV6-4 and TRBJ2-3; 10 nucleotides align to TRBD2. J was trimmed by 5 bases and V by 0 bases; bases with no gene match: 5. CDR3 size: 16 residues. Germline V gives CDR1 MRHNA, CDR2 SNTAGT.

V and J are TRBV6-5 and TRBJ2-5; 11 nucleotides align to TRBD1. V lost 6 bases, J lost 5 bases, and 8 bases stayed unmatched. CDR1 MNHEY and CDR2 SVGAGI come from the germline V gene. This CDR3 spans 15 amino acids. The DNA for the CDR3 is TGTGCCAGCAGAGGAAGGACAGGGGGCGCGGAGACCCAGTACTTC. Translation: CASRGRTGGAETQYF.

The chain recombines TRBV21-1 with TRBJ1-5; the table's D gene call, TRBD1, was not cross checked with the DNA. TRBV21-1 constitutes a pseudogene. This CDR3 region has 23 residues. The DNA for the CDR3 is TGTGCCAGCAGCAAAGAGAAAAAAAGAACGCTAGACAGGGTGTTCAGTAGCAATCAGCCCCAGCATTTT. It specifies CASSKEKKRTLDRVFSSNQPQHF.

The J gene is TRBJ1-2, the V gene TRBV7-2; D unresolved. The CDR3 contains 15 residues. Per germline, CDR1 SGHTA and CDR2 FQGNSA. Deletions cut 1 base from V and 7 bases from J, with 16 bases between. The CDR3 loop reads CASSLVPTGVGGYTF. The CDR3, as DNA: TGTGCCAGCAGCTTAGTACCAACTGGCGTCGGTGGCTACACCTTC. Full variable domain (remainder filled in from reference TRBV7-2 and TRBJ1-2): GAGVSQSPSNKVTEKGKDVELRCDPISGHTALYWYRQSLGQGLEFLIYFQGNSAPDKSGLPSDRFSAERTGGSVSTLTIQRTQQEDSAVYLCASSLVPTGVGGYTFGSGTRLTVV.

This sequence joins TRBV6-5 and TRBJ1-2; 8 bases map to TRBD1. CDR1 is MNHEY and CDR2 is SVGAGI in the germline V gene. V was clipped by 6 bases and J by 5 bases; unmatched bases: 11. CDR3 length: 15 residues. The CDR3 is CASRTGGTGEYGYTF. CDR3 coding DNA: TGTGCCAGCAGGACAGGTGGGACAGGCGAATATGGCTACACCTTC.

J is TRBJ1-2 and V is TRBV7-6, with 7 bases aligning to TRBD1. This CDR3 is 13 amino acids long. Germline V gene sequence: CDR1 SGHVS, CDR2 FNYEAQ. After removal of 4 bases from V and 5 bases from J, the junction contained 4 bases not matched to a gene. CDR3 protein: CASSSQQGYGYTF. The CDR3 nucleotides are TGTGCCAGCAGCTCCCAACAGGGGTATGGCTACACCTTC.

The chain joins TRBV18 to TRBJ1-5; D call uncertain. This CDR3 is 13 amino acids long. Germline values: CDR1 KGHSH, CDR2 LQKENI. Trimming removed 4 bases at V and 7 bases at J, with 11 bases between. The DNA of the CDR3 is TGTGCCAGCTCACTCTTGACCGAGCAGCCCCAGCATTTT. Translated, it gives CASSLLTEQPQHF.